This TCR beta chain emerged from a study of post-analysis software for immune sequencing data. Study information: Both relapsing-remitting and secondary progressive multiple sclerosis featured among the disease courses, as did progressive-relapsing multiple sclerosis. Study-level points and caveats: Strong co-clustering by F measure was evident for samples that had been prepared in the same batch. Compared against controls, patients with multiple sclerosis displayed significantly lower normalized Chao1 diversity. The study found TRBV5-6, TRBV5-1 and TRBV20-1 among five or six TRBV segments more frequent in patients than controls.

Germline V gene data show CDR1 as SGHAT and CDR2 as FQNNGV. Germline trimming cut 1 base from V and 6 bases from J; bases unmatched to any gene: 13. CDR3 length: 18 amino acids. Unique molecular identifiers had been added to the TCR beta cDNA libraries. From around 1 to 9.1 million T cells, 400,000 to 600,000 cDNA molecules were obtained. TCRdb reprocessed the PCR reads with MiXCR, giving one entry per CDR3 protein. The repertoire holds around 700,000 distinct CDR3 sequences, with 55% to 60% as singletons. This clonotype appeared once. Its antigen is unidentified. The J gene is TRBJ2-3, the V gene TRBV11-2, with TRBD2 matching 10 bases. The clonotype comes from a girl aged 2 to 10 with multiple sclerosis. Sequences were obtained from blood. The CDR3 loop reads CASSLALAGDFFRDTQYF. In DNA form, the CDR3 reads TGTGCCAGCAGCTTAGCGCTAGCGGGAGACTTTTTTAGGGATACGCAGTATTTT.